This T cell receptor (beta chain) is from a study of blood T cell repertoires in COVID-19. Study background: COVID-19 samples, acute and convalescent, were from the United States, Italy and Spain. Sources were T cells, B-cell-depleted T cells, or PBMCs; the material itself was cDNA or gDNA.

Sequencing was performed with immunoSEQ multiplex PCR; in TCRdb, only in-frame clones are kept and a portion is missing. The sample shows fewer than 300,000 clones, 75% to 95% of them seen only once. This study enrolled people aged 18 to 89 from approximately 25 US geographic areas. Cohorts were assigned according to the clinical history that participants reported. The CDR3 contains 15 residues. V dropped 3 bases and J dropped 3; count of bases not matched to a gene: 6. Per the germline V gene, CDR1 is SGHTA and CDR2 is FQGNSA. The source is a woman under 40 who had recovered from COVID-19. The sequencing input was PBMCs or T cells enriched from blood (not recorded which). The chain recombines TRBV7-2 with TRBJ2-7; 9 bases agree with TRBD2. CDR3 loop: CASSLSASGNYEQYF. The CDR3 nucleotides are TGTGCCAGCAGCTTGTCGGCTAGCGGGAACTACGAGCAGTACTTC.